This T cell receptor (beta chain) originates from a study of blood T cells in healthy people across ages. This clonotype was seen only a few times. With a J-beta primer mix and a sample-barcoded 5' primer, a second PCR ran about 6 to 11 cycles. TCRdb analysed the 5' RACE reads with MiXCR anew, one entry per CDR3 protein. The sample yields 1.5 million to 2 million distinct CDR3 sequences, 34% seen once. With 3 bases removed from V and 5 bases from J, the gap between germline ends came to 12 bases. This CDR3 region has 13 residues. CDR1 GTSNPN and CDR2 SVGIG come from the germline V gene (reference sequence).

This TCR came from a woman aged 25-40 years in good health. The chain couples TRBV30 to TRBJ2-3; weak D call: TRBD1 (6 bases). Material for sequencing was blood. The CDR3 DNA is TGTGCCTGGAGCCACAAAGGGGGAGATACGCAGTATTTT. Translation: CAWSHKGGDTQYF.